The sequence of this TCR beta chain was determined in a study of T cell changes during pregnancy in multiple sclerosis. This clone showed up just a few times. Using immunoSEQ multiplex PCR, the repertoire was profiled, and TCRdb retains in-frame clones only, with some absent. The sample consists of over 45,000 clones, about nine tenths of them appearing once. The receptor was derived from a female donor with multiple sclerosis, enrolled in a pregnancy study. The sequences come from CD4+ T cells from peripheral blood mononuclear cells, collected in the first trimester of pregnancy.

The CDR3 spells CASSLQGANSPLHF. CDR3 nucleotide sequence: TGCGCCAGCAGCCTACAGGGGGCCAATTCACCCCTCCACTTT. The chain has TRBV5-1 and TRBJ1-6; the match to TRBD1 covers 9 bases. The CDR3 is made up of 14 amino acids. The V and J ends lost 4 bases and 7 bases, in that order; junction bases with no gene match: 3. In germline, CDR1 is SGHRS, CDR2 YFSETQ.